Below are 25 T cell receptor beta chains sequenced from a single sample in a study of OX40 agonist ivuxolimab in advanced cancers. Sequenced by immunoSEQ multiplex PCR; TCRdb stores in-frame clones only, minus some. This sample has about 98,000 clones, with around 85% found just once. Sequenced here: CD4+ or CD8+ T cells sorted from blood, sampled in a trial of the OX40 agonist ivuxolimab. The receptors were gathered from an adult with an advanced solid tumor such as melanoma, head and neck, liver or kidney cancer.

V is TRBV5-1 and J is TRBJ2-3; 7 bases match TRBD2. V lost 3 bases to trimming and J lost 2 bases; unmatched junction nucleotides: 6. Per germline, CDR1 SGHRS and CDR2 YFSETQ. The CDR3 sequence is 15 residues long. CDR3: CASSSSGGTTDTQYF. The CDR3 bases are TGCGCCAGCAGCTCTAGCGGAGGGACCACAGATACGCAGTATTTT.

This rearrangement joins TRBV4-2 to TRBJ2-1; either TRBD1 or TRBD2 may fit D (5 bases each). Germline V gene data show CDR1 as LGHNA and CDR2 as YNFKEQ. The CDR3 loop spans 16 amino acids. V dropped 1 base and J dropped 8 bases, with 18 bases sitting between them. In DNA, the CDR3 is TGTGCCAGCAGCCAAGGAATGGGGACCGTGGGCGATGAGCAGTTCTTC. It specifies CASSQGMGTVGDEQFF.

The gene calls are TRBV4-2 and TRBJ1-2; D is unresolved. The CDR3 totals 16 residues. V shed 0 bases and J shed 6 bases, with 17 bases lying between them. Germline V gene data show CDR1 as LGHNA and CDR2 as YNFKEQ. In DNA form, the CDR3 reads TGTGCCAGCAGCCAAGATCGAAACGGCAGAGAAAATGGCTACACCTTC. Translated, it gives CASSQDRNGRENGYTF.

The rearrangement links TRBV28 to TRBJ2-7, with 7 bases identical to TRBD2. Trimming at V came to 8 bases and at J to 3 bases, leaving 7 bases not matched to a gene. CDR1 is MDHEN and CDR2 is SYDVKM in the germline V gene. CDR3 length: 13 residues. The CDR3 DNA is TGTGCCAGCTCCCTAGGCGGGGGCTACGAGCAGTACTTC. This encodes CASSLGGGYEQYF.

V usage is TRBV29-1 and J usage is TRBJ1-2, with no clear D. The germline V gene has CDR1 SQVTM and CDR2 ANQGSEA. With 6 bases removed from V and 2 bases from J, the gap between germline ends came to 10 bases. This CDR3 region has 12 residues. The chain's CDR3 is CSVGDKNYGYTF. In DNA form, the CDR3 reads TGCAGCGTGGGAGACAAAAACTATGGCTACACCTTC.

The chain uses TRBV19 and TRBJ2-3; 7 bases agree with TRBD2. V was clipped by 3 bases and J by 2 bases; unmatched bases: 8. CDR3 length: 16 residues. Germline V CDR1 and CDR2: LNHDA, SQIVND (reference sequence). CDR3 in DNA: TGTGCCAGTAGTATGGCCGCTAGCGGTCTCACAGATACGCAGTATTTT. It translates to CASSMAASGLTDTQYF.

The V and J genes are TRBV6-1 and TRBJ2-7; 9 nucleotides align to TRBD2. J was trimmed by 0 bases and V by 7 bases; bases with no gene match: 7. The CDR3 runs 15 residues. Germline assignment: CDR1 MNHNS and CDR2 SASEGT. The CDR3 sequence: CASILGLAYSYEQYF. The CDR3 coding sequence is TGTGCCAGCATCCTAGGACTAGCGTACTCCTACGAGCAGTACTTC.

The table lists this clone with a count of one. The genes are TRBV5-4 and TRBJ2-1; TRBD2 aligns across 15 bases. V dropped 4 bases and J dropped 8; count of bases not matched to a gene: 10. Per germline, CDR1 SGHNT and CDR2 YYREEE (reference sequence). The CDR3 is 17 amino acids. The CDR3 DNA sequence: TGTGCCAGCAGCCTACCTGGACTAGCGGGAGGGGTTGATGAGCAGTTCTTC. It codes for CASSLPGLAGGVDEQFF.

The rearrangement links TRBV30 to TRBJ1-5; possibly TRBD1 for D (6 bases). Deletions cut 5 bases from V and 5 bases from J, with 13 bases between. Germline CDR1 and CDR2: GTSNPN and SVGIG (reference sequence). The CDR3 covers 13 residues. CDR3 DNA: TGTGCCTGGTCGACAGGAGCCCATCAGCCCCAGCATTTT. It specifies CAWSTGAHQPQHF.

V usage is TRBV5-1 and J usage is TRBJ2-1, with D possibly matching TRBD1 (6 bases). Between the trimmed V and J ends, which lost 3 bases and 0 bases, there was a span of 10 bases. Looked up from germline, CDR1 is SGHRS and CDR2 is YFSETQ. The CDR3 is made up of 15 amino acids. The CDR3: CASSYTGNSYNEQFF. As DNA, the CDR3 is TGCGCCAGCAGCTATACAGGGAACTCCTACAATGAGCAGTTCTTC.

The rearrangement joins TRBV9 to TRBJ2-7; TRBD2 is a possible D gene (6 bases). Germline-derived CDR1 and CDR2 are SGDLS and YYNGEE. This CDR3 comprises 13 residues. Trimming took 0 bases from V and 6 from J, leaving 10 bases between them. The CDR3 DNA follows: TGTGCCAGCAGCGTAGATCAGGAGGGCGAGCAGTACGTC. Its translation: CASSVDQEGEQYV.

This clone was recorded once. V usage is TRBV10-2 and J usage is TRBJ1-1; possible D gene TRBD1, 5 bases. V lost 2 bases, J lost 0 bases, and 7 bases lay in between. This CDR3 region has 14 residues. Germline CDR1 and CDR2: WSHSY and SAAADI. The CDR3 bases are TGCGCCAGCAGTGAGCAGGGACTGAACACTGAAGCTTTCTTT. Translating gives CASSEQGLNTEAFF.

This clone came up once. V gene TRBV18 combines with J gene TRBJ1-2, with unresolved D. The V gene lost 2 bases and the J gene lost 8 bases, with 12 bases spanning the gap. Germline V gene data show CDR1 as KGHSH and CDR2 as LQKENI. The CDR3 has 13 amino acids. Here the CDR3 reads CASSPMEGGGYTF. The CDR3 coding sequence is TGTGCCAGCTCACCAATGGAGGGTGGAGGCTACACCTTC.

This chain joins TRBV2 and TRBJ2-2, with 7 bases fitting TRBD2. After removal of 2 bases from V and 1 base from J, the junction contained 4 bases not matched to a gene. The CDR3 runs 16 residues. In germline, CDR1 is SNHLY, CDR2 FYNNEI. The CDR3 coding sequence is TGTGCCAGCAGTGAACACGGGGGGTTGAACACCGGGGAGCTGTTTTTT. It is translated as CASSEHGGLNTGELFF. Variable domain in full (rest from reference TRBV2 and TRBJ2-2): EPEVTQTPSHQVTQMGQEVILRCVPISNHLYFYWYRQILGQKVEFLVSFYNNEISEKSEIFDDQFSVERPDGSNFTLKIRSTKLEDSAMYFCASSEHGGLNTGELFFGEGSRLTVL.

The CDR3 loop reads CASSLGDRANEAFF. CDR3 DNA sequence: TGTGCCAGCAGCTTGGGGGACAGAGCCAATGAAGCTTTCTTT. The chain employs TRBV7-9 and TRBJ1-1, with 7 bases fitting TRBD1. The length of the CDR3 is 14 residues. Trimming removed 3 bases from V and 7 bases from J; junction bases left unmatched: 8. CDR1 and CDR2 (germline): SEHNR, FQNEAQ (reference sequence).

The chain links TRBV6-5 to TRBJ1-2; no reliable D call. Germline lookup yields CDR1 MNHEY and CDR2 SVGAGI. There are 15 residues in the CDR3. The V gene lost 0 bases and the J gene lost 5 bases, with 13 bases spanning the gap. The CDR3 is CASSYSNQLGYGYTF. The CDR3 DNA reads TGTGCCAGCAGTTACTCTAACCAGTTAGGGTATGGCTACACCTTC.

This sequence joins TRBV9 and TRBJ2-4; D uncertain. The length of the CDR3 is 14 residues. The V end was cut by 0 bases, the J end by 7 bases, with 11 bases between. CDR1 and CDR2 from the germline V gene are SGDLS and YYNGEE. CDR3 loop: CASSVDPTENIQYF. Written as DNA, the CDR3 is TGTGCCAGCAGCGTAGATCCGACGGAGAACATTCAGTACTTC.

This clone was observed a single time. The rearrangement links TRBV6-1 to TRBJ2-3; D is ambiguous. V lost 2 bases and J lost 2, with 8 bases in between. Germline CDR1 is MNHNS and CDR2 is SASEGT. The CDR3 is 14 amino acids. DNA of the CDR3: TGTGCCAGCAGTGAAATGGGCTTCACAGATACGCAGTATTTT. Protein sequence: CASSEMGFTDTQYF.

V and J are TRBV30 and TRBJ1-3; no firm D call. The length of the CDR3 is 11 residues. CDR1 GTSNPN and CDR2 SVGIG come from the germline V gene (reference sequence). Trimming left V 3 bases short and J 2 bases short, with 2 bases between. CDR3 sequence (DNA): TGTGCCTGGAGCCCTGGAAACACCATATATTTT. The encoded protein is CAWSPGNTIYF.

The V call is TRBV5-6, the J call TRBJ2-5, with D perhaps being TRBD1 or TRBD2 (7 bases each). Trimming cost V 4 bases and J 4 bases, with 14 bases left between them. From germline, CDR1 is SGHDT and CDR2 YYEEEE. The CDR3 is made up of 14 amino acids. This CDR3 is CASSLRGGAETQYF. CDR3 bases: TGTGCCAGCAGCCTCAGGGGGGGCGCAGAGACCCAGTACTTC.

J is TRBJ2-3 and V is TRBV6-1; D gene uncertain. V was clipped by 4 bases and J by 1 base, with 6 bases between them. The germline CDR1 and CDR2 sequences are MNHNS and SASEGT. This CDR3 has 13 residues. This CDR3 reads CASSAKGTDTQYF. The CDR3, as DNA: TGTGCCAGCAGTGCAAAAGGCACAGATACGCAGTATTTT.

The rearrangement uses TRBV18 and TRBJ1-1; 8 bases line up with TRBD1. The CDR3 contains 13 residues. The V segment lost 5 bases and the J segment 4 bases; nucleotides outside the gene matches: 3. Germline CDR1 and CDR2: KGHSH and LQKENI. The CDR3 sequence: CASSMDRATEAFF. The CDR3 region has the DNA TGTGCCAGCTCAATGGACAGGGCCACTGAAGCTTTCTTT.

This chain uses TRBV19 with TRBJ1-1, with unresolved D. Germline V CDR1 and CDR2: LNHDA, SQIVND (reference sequence). The CDR3 covers 13 residues. Trimming shortened V by 5 bases and J by 0 bases, and 7 bases separated the two germline ends. CDR3 sequence (DNA): TGTGCCAGTAGTGGTCCGATGAACACTGAAGCTTTCTTT. This translates into CASSGPMNTEAFF.

Of note for this clone: In the same sample, other DNA sequences code for this CDR3. The chain combines TRBV6-6 with TRBJ2-5; possible D gene TRBD2, 6 bases. This CDR3 region has 13 residues. Germline V gene data show CDR1 as MNHNY and CDR2 as SVGAGI (reference sequence). The V end was cut by 2 bases, the J end by 4 bases, with 8 bases between. The CDR3 region has the DNA TGTGCCAGCAGTTACCAGGGAGGAGAGACCCAGTACTTC. Protein: CASSYQGGETQYF.

The table lists this clone with a few counts. The chain employs TRBV2 and TRBJ1-5; possible D gene TRBD1, 5 bases. Germline-derived CDR1 and CDR2 are SNHLY and FYNNEI. The CDR3 is 13 amino acids. V dropped 3 bases and J dropped 5 bases, with 8 bases sitting between them. CDR3 bases: TGTGCCAGCAGTGACAGGGCCGATCAGCCCCAGCATTTT. Its protein product is CASSDRADQPQHF. Complete variable domain (other parts from reference TRBV2 and TRBJ1-5): EPEVTQTPSHQVTQMGQEVILRCVPISNHLYFYWYRQILGQKVEFLVSFYNNEISEKSEIFDDQFSVERPDGSNFTLKIRSTKLEDSAMYFCASSDRADQPQHFGDGTRLSIL.